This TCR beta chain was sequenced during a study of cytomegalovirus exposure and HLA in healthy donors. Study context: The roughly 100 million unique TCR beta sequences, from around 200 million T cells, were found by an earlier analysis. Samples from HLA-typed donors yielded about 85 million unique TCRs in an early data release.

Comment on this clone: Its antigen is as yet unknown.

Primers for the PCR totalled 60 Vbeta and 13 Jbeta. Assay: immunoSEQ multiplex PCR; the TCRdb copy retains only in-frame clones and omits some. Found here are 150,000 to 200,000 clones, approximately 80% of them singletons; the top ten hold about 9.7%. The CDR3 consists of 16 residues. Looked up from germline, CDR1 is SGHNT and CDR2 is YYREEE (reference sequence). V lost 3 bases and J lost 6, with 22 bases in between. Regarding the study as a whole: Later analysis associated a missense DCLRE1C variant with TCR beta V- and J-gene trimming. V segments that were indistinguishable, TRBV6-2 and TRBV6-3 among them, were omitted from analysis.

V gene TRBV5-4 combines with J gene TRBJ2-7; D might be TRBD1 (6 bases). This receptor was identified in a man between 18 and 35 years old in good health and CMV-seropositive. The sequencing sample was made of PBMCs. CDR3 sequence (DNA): TGTGCCAGCAGCTCCGCCATTCAGGGGCGACTCTCCGAGCAGTACTTC. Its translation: CASSSAIQGRLSEQYF.